This TCR beta chain was documented in a study of shared clonotypes between healthy human individuals. In the sorted-subset replicate PCRs, 150 to 250 ng DNA, roughly 29,000 T cell genomes, was used. Clones were sequenced by immunoSEQ multiplex PCR, and TCRdb holds only the in-frame ones, with some missing. The table has about 1.5 million clones, approximately 98% seen once; the top ten hold roughly 0.42%. From germline, CDR1 is SGHDN and CDR2 FVKESK. The CDR3 is made up of 17 amino acids. The germline V and J ends were trimmed by 0 bases and 4 bases, with 17 bases remaining between them. The sequenced sample consisted of naive CD4+ T cells sorted from blood. The subset is: CD45RA+ positively selected. This TCR was recovered from a man under 40 in good health. V gene TRBV14 combines with J gene TRBJ2-3; a possible D gene is TRBD1 (6 bases). The DNA of the CDR3 is TGTGCCAGCAGCCAAGAGTTTGGACAGCGGCGATCAGATACGCAGTATTTT. It codes for CASSQEFGQRRSDTQYF.